Listed here are 5 T cell receptor beta chains from one sample, sequenced in a study of T cell repertoires in cytomegalovirus infection. Each CDR3 protein is one row after TCRdb ran MiXCR on the reads. The sample has 680,000 or so distinct CDR3 sequences; approximately 40% are singletons. Material: PBMCs. All receptors derive from a human donor in good health (CMV status not recorded). Some clones in this sample may be carry-over from other donors' samples.

This clonotype was picked up many times. J is TRBJ2-7 and V is TRBV28; D possibly corresponds to TRBD2 (5 bases). The V gene's germline CDR1 is MDHEN and CDR2 SYDVKM. The CDR3 spans 15 residues. The ends were cut back, 4 bases at V and 1 base at J, with 14 bases in the middle. CDR3 amino acids: CASSSRESISYEQYF. In nucleotides, the CDR3 is TGTGCCAGCAGTTCCCGGGAATCAATATCCTACGAGCAGTACTTC.

This clonotype was found many times. This chain joins TRBV12-3 or TRBV12-4 and TRBJ1-2; weak D call: TRBD1 (6 bases). Trimming shortened V by 3 bases and J by 6 bases, and 11 bases separated the two germline ends. CDR3 length equals 13 residues. This CDR3 is CASSFSGGNGYTF. CDR3 DNA sequence: TGTGCCAGCAGTTTTTCGGGGGGCAATGGCTACACCTTC.

A remark on this clonotype: The junction departs from the called germline gene at one end, perhaps through a read error. V gene TRBV7-7 combines with J gene TRBJ2-2, with D possibly being TRBD2 (5 bases). Germline V gene lookup returns CDR1 SSHAT and CDR2 FNYEAQ (reference sequence). There are 16 residues in the CDR3. The CDR3 loop reads CASSLRLASNTGELFF. CDR3 coding DNA: TGTGCTAGCAGCTTAAGGCTGGCTAGCAACACCGGGGAGCTGTTTTTT.

This clonotype occurred a few times. The chain combines TRBV7-6 with TRBJ2-2; the D is unclear. The germline V gene encodes CDR1 SGHVS and CDR2 FNYEAQ. The V and J ends lost 5 bases and 0 bases respectively, with 13 bases between them. This CDR3 contains 16 residues. The CDR3 bases are TGTGCCAGCAGCCCCCCCGCGGCAGCGAACACCGGGGAGCTGTTTTTT. Amino acids: CASSPPAAANTGELFF.

This clonotype has more than one count but fewer than ten. The J gene is TRBJ2-3, the V gene TRBV4-1; weak D call: TRBD1 (5 bases). CDR3 size: 18 residues. V shed 4 bases and J shed 3 bases, with 23 bases lying between them. CDR1 and CDR2 from the germline V gene are MGHRA and YSYEKL. This CDR3 is CASSPQAVRLQATDTQYF. The CDR3 coding sequence is TGCGCCAGCAGCCCCCAAGCCGTGCGGTTACAGGCTACAGATACGCAGTATTTT.